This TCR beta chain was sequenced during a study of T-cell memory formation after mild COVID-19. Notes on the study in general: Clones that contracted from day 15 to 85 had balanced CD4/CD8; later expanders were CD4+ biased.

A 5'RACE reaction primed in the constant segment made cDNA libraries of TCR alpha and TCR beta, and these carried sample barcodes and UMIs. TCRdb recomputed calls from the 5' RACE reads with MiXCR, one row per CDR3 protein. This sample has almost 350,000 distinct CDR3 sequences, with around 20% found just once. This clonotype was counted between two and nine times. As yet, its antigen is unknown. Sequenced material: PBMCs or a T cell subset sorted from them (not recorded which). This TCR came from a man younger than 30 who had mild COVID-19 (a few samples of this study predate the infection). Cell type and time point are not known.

The CDR3 spells CSVAGRARCTNEKLFF. The CDR3 nucleotides read TGCAGCGTTGCAGGTCGTGCGCGATGTACTAATGAAAAACTGTTTTTT. The chain employs TRBV29-1 and TRBJ1-4, with D hard to call. The CDR3 is 16 amino acids. The V end was cut by 4 bases, the J end by 2 bases, with 17 bases between. Per germline, CDR1 SQVTM and CDR2 ANQGSEA.